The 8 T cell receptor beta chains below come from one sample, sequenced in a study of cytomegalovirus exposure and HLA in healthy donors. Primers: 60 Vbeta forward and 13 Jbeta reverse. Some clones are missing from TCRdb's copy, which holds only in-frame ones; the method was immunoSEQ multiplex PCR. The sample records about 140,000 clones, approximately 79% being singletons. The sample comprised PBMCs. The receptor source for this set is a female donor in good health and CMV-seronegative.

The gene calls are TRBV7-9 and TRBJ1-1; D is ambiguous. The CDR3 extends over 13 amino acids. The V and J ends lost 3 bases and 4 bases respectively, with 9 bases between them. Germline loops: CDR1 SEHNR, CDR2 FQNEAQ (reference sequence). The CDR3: CASSFGVGTEAFF. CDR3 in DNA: TGTGCCAGCAGCTTCGGGGTGGGCACTGAAGCTTTCTTT.

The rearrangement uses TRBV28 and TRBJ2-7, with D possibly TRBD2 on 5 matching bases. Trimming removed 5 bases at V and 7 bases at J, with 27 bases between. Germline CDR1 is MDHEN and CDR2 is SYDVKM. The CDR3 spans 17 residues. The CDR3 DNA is TGTGCCAGCAGTCCCACCCCCATGAGGACTTTCTTTGGGGAGCAGTACTTC. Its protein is CASSPTPMRTFFGEQYF. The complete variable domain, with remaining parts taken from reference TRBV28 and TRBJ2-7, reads DVKVTQSSRYLVKRTGEKVFLECVQDMDHENMFWYRQDPGLGLRLIYFSYDVKMKEKGDIPEGYSVSREKKERFSLILESASTNQTSMYLCASSPTPMRTFFGEQYFGPGTRLTVT.

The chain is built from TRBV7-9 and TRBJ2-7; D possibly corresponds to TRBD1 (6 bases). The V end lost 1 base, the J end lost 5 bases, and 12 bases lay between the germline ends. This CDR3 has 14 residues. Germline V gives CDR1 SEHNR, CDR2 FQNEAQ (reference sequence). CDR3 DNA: TGTGCCAGCAGCTTAGGGCAGGGGCGCGACGAGCAGTACTTC. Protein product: CASSLGQGRDEQYF.

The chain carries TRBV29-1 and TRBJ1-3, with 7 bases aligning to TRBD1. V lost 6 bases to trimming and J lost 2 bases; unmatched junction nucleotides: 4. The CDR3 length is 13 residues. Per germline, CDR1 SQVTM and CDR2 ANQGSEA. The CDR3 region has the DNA TGCAGCGTCAGACAGGGAGCTGGAAACACCATATATTTT. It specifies CSVRQGAGNTIYF.

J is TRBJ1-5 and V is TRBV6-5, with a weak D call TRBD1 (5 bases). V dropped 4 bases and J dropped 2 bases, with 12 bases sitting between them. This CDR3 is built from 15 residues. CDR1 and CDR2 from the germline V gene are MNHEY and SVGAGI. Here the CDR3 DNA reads TGTGCCAGCAGTTCCCGGGGGTTGGGCAATCAGCCCCAGCATTTT. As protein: CASSSRGLGNQPQHF.

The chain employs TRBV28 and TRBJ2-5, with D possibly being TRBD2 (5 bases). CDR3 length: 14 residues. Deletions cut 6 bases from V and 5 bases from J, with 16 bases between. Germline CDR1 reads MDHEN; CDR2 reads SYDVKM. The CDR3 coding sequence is TGTGCCAGCAGCCCTCGGAGGCCTCGCGAGACCCAGTACTTC. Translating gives CASSPRRPRETQYF.

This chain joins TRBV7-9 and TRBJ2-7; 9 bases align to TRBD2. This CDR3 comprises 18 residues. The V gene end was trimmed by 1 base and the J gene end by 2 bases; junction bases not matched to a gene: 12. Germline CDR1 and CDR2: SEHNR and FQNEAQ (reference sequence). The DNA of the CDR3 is TGTGCCAGCAGCTTAGGAGGACTAGCGCCCCGTGAAGCCTACGAGCAGTACTTC. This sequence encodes CASSLGGLAPREAYEQYF. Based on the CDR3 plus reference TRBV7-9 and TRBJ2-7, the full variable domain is DTGVSQNPRHKITKRGQNVTFRCDPISEHNRLYWYRQTLGQGPEFLTYFQNEAQLEKSRLLSDRFSAERPKGSFSTLEIQRTEQGDSAMYLCASSLGGLAPREAYEQYFGPGTRLTVT.

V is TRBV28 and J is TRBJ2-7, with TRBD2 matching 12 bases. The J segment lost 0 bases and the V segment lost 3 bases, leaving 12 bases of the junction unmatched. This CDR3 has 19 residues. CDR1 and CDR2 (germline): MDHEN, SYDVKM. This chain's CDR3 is CASSFYKTPSGRVSYEQYF. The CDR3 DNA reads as TGTGCCAGCAGTTTCTATAAAACACCTAGCGGGAGGGTCTCCTACGAGCAGTACTTC.